This TCR beta chain was profiled in a study of technical replicates of blood from a few donors. The assay was immunoSEQ multiplex PCR, and TCRdb's table has in-frame clones only and misses some. The data show around 50,000 clones, with 94% seen just once and about 0.22% held by the top ten. This CDR3 is built from 13 residues. V was shortened by 0 bases and J by 3 bases, with 6 bases between the two germline ends. The germline CDR1 and CDR2 sequences are MNHNY and SVGAGI (reference sequence). V usage is TRBV6-6 and J usage is TRBJ2-7, with TRBD2 as a possible D gene (5 bases). The TCR originated in a human donor in good health. What was sequenced was T cells isolated from PBMCs. CDR3 sequence (DNA): TGTGCCAGCAGTTACTCGGGGAGCTACGAGCAGTACTTC. The encoded protein is CASSYSGSYEQYF.